Shown below are 15 T cell receptor beta chains from a single sample sequenced in a study of blood T cell repertoires in COVID-19. Assay: immunoSEQ multiplex PCR; the TCRdb copy retains only in-frame clones and omits some. The top ten hold over 8% of the sample, which has hundreds of thousands of clones, about nine tenths seen once. The specimen sequenced was PBMCs or T cells enriched from blood (not recorded which). These receptors came from a woman between 40 and 50 years old who had recovered from COVID-19.

The CDR3 here is CASSLDPWLGSYNEQFF. The DNA of the CDR3 is TGTGCCAGCAGCTTAGATCCGTGGCTAGGCTCCTACAATGAGCAGTTCTTC. This chain uses TRBV11-3 with TRBJ2-1; D unclear. CDR1 SGHNT and CDR2 YENEEA come from the germline V gene. V shed 0 bases and J shed 0 bases, with 12 bases lying between them. This CDR3 spans 17 amino acids.

J is TRBJ1-2 and V is TRBV30; D unclear. The germline V gene has CDR1 GTSNPN and CDR2 SVGIG (reference sequence). This CDR3 has 13 residues. Trimming left V 1 base short and J 1 base short, with 7 bases between. CDR3 residues: CAWSGGVNYGYTF. CDR3 in DNA: TGTGCCTGGAGTGGCGGGGTTAACTATGGCTACACCTTC.

The chain uses TRBV6-5 and TRBJ1-4; possible D gene TRBD1, 5 bases. The V end lost 4 bases, the J end lost 6 bases, and 15 bases lay between the germline ends. This CDR3 has 15 residues. The germline V gene encodes CDR1 MNHEY and CDR2 SVGAGI. The CDR3 loop reads CASSSSLGRDEKLFF. The CDR3 DNA reads TGTGCCAGCAGTTCCTCCTTAGGCAGGGATGAAAAACTGTTTTTT.

This chain links TRBV27 with TRBJ2-5; TRBD2 matches at 7 bases. J was trimmed by 7 bases and V by 10 bases; bases with no gene match: 18. Germline loops: CDR1 MNHEY, CDR2 SMNVEV (reference sequence). This CDR3 has 15 residues. The CDR3 bases are TGTGCCACTCATACCCGCCGTGGGACTACTTCGACCCAGTACTTC. Its protein is CATHTRRGTTSTQYF.

The V call is TRBV30, the J call TRBJ2-7; tentative D call: TRBD2 (6 bases). CDR1 is GTSNPN, CDR2 SVGIG, per germline (reference sequence). The V end lost 4 bases, the J end lost 1 base, and 20 bases lay between the germline ends. CDR3 length: 16 residues. CDR3 in amino acids: CAWTWDSSSGSYEQYF. The CDR3 DNA follows: TGTGCCTGGACTTGGGACTCCTCGTCGGGGTCCTACGAGCAGTACTTC.

The genes are TRBV7-9 and TRBJ1-2; D is uncertain. The CDR3 sequence is 14 residues long. Germline loops: CDR1 SEHNR, CDR2 FQNEAQ (reference sequence). V lost 3 bases and J lost 4, with 12 bases in between. The CDR3 nucleotides read TGTGCCAGCAGCTTCGAGAGATCCACCTATGGCTACACCTTC. Its protein is CASSFERSTYGYTF. The full variable domain, rest sourced from reference TRBV7-9 and TRBJ1-2, is DTGVSQNPRHKITKRGQNVTFRCDPISEHNRLYWYRQTLGQGPEFLTYFQNEAQLEKSRLLSDRFSAERPKGSFSTLEIQRTEQGDSAMYLCASSFERSTYGYTFGSGTRLTVV.

The chain employs TRBV6-5 and TRBJ2-1; weak D call: TRBD2 (7 bases). The V end was cut by 0 bases, the J end by 5 bases, with 11 bases between. Germline CDR1 is MNHEY and CDR2 is SVGAGI. This CDR3 comprises 15 residues. In DNA, the CDR3 is TGTGCCAGCAGTTACTCGGGGGGGCACAACAATGAGCAGTTCTTC. Translation: CASSYSGGHNNEQFF.

Only one count was recorded for this clone. The J gene is TRBJ1-1, the V gene TRBV11-3, with D possibly being TRBD1 (5 bases). The CDR3 is made up of 15 amino acids. The V end lost 6 bases, the J end lost 0 bases, and 14 bases lay between the germline ends. The germline CDR1 and CDR2 sequences are SGHNT and YENEEA. CDR3 amino acids: CASSRDGGMNTEAFF. The CDR3 DNA reads TGTGCCAGCAGTAGGGATGGGGGGATGAACACTGAAGCTTTCTTT.

The chain employs TRBV28 and TRBJ2-7, with 7 bases matching TRBD1. Trimming at V came to 6 bases and at J to 8 bases, leaving 10 bases not matched to a gene. The CDR3 loop spans 13 amino acids. CDR1 MDHEN and CDR2 SYDVKM come from the germline V gene. In DNA, the CDR3 is TGTGCCAGCAGCTACACGGCGACAGGGAAGCAGTACTTC. Translation gives CASSYTATGKQYF.

The gene calls are TRBV29-1 and TRBJ2-7; 8 positions match TRBD1. The CDR3 covers 16 residues. Germline V gene sequence: CDR1 SQVTM, CDR2 ANQGSEA. The V segment lost 6 bases and the J segment 1 base; nucleotides outside the gene matches: 14. The CDR3 DNA sequence: TGCAGCGTCCGGTCCTCCATTGGGGACAGGTCCTACGAGCAGTACTTC. Its translation: CSVRSSIGDRSYEQYF.

The V and J genes are TRBV9 and TRBJ2-1, with 15 bases aligning to TRBD2. V shed 4 bases and J 9 bases; nucleotides not matched to a gene: 5. The CDR3 extends over 15 amino acids. Looked up from germline, CDR1 is SGDLS and CDR2 is YYNGEE. Here the CDR3 reads CASSLRTSGRGEQFF. As DNA, the CDR3 is TGTGCCAGCAGCTTAAGGACTAGCGGGAGGGGTGAGCAGTTCTTC.

This sequence joins TRBV7-6 and TRBJ1-6; the D gene is possibly TRBD1 (6 bases). This CDR3 contains 15 residues. The germline CDR1 and CDR2 sequences are SGHVS and FNYEAQ. Trimming left V 1 base short and J 8 bases short, with 12 bases between. CDR3: CASSLEGGFYSPLHF. In nucleotides, the CDR3 is TGTGCCAGCAGCTTAGAAGGGGGATTTTATTCACCCCTCCACTTT.

Regarding this clone: Because the CDR3's place on the DNA is in doubt, the DNA is left out and the CDR3 is given as listed by TCRdb. CDR3 sequence reads: CASSFGPGGYEQYF. J is TRBJ2-7 and V is TRBV5-6; the table's D gene call, TRBD1, was not cross checked with the DNA. CDR1 is SGHDT, CDR2 YYEEEE, per germline. Inclusive of both ends, the CDR3 amounts to 14 amino acids.

J is TRBJ2-3 and V is TRBV4-3; TRBD2 matches at 7 bases. This CDR3 has 14 residues. With 0 bases clipped from V and 6 bases from J, the junction kept 3 bases outside the gene matches. Per the germline V gene, CDR1 is LGHNA and CDR2 is YSLEER. CDR3 bases: TGCGCCAGCAGCCAAGAACTAGCGCCCGATACGCAGTATTTT. Translated, it gives CASSQELAPDTQYF.

The chain links TRBV3-1 (or the pseudogene TRBV3-2) to TRBJ2-3; 14 positions match TRBD2. With V trimmed by 1 base and J by 6 bases, 3 bases remained unmatched. The CDR3 is 16 residues long. Germline V gene data show CDR1 as LGHDT and CDR2 as YNNKEL (reference sequence). CDR3 region: CASSQGLAGGQDTQYF. In DNA, the CDR3 is TGTGCCAGCAGCCAAGGACTAGCGGGGGGGCAGGATACGCAGTATTTT.